This is a list of T cell receptor beta chains from one sample in a study of CD8 T cells in ankylosing spondylitis. One entry per CDR3 protein, called by TCRdb with MiXCR from the 5' RACE reads. This sample carries under 550,000 distinct CDR3 sequences, about 24% of them seen once, and the ten largest clones take under 0.9%. Sample: blood, either unsorted or a sorted T cell fraction (not recorded which). These receptors were obtained from a male donor with ankylosing spondylitis. Each CDR3 is given with its conserved first and last residue. Each record gives: D gene, V gene, clone size, J gene, CDR3 DNA, CDR3 protein. The D gene is left open where the match is weak. Where a row states a size, it is once, few, many or the class of an expanded clone; other rows omit it.

d_gene: TRBD2; v_gene: TRBV4-2; abundance: -; j_gene: TRBJ2-1; CDR3nt: TGTGCCAGCAGCCAGGCGTCTAGCGGGAGGACATACAATGAGCAGTTCTTC; CDR3aa: CASSQASSGRTYNEQFF
d_gene: -; v_gene: TRBV7-9; abundance: few; j_gene: TRBJ2-3; CDR3nt: TGTGCCAGCAGCTTACTCCAGGGGAATATCGCAGATACGCAGTATTTT; CDR3aa: CASSLLQGNIADTQYF
d_gene: TRBD1; v_gene: TRBV20-1; abundance: -; j_gene: TRBJ2-5; CDR3nt: TGCAGTGTCAGGTTGGGGACAGAAGAGACCCAGTACTTC; CDR3aa: CSVRLGTEETQYF
d_gene: -; v_gene: TRBV4-2; abundance: -; j_gene: TRBJ2-2; CDR3nt: TGTGCCAGCAGCCAATTAAATCCGGGACTCAGGGCCGGGGAGCTGTTTTTT; CDR3aa: CASSQLNPGLRAGELFF
d_gene: -; v_gene: TRBV18; abundance: few; j_gene: TRBJ2-1; CDR3nt: TGTGCCAGCTCACCAGACTCCAATGAGCAGTTCTTC; CDR3aa: CASSPDSNEQFF
d_gene: -; v_gene: TRBV25-1; abundance: few; j_gene: TRBJ2-1; CDR3nt: TGTGCCAGCAGTGAACCCCACTTGGATGAGCAGTTCTTC; CDR3aa: CASSEPHLDEQFF
d_gene: TRBD1; v_gene: TRBV10-2; abundance: -; j_gene: TRBJ1-2; CDR3nt: TGCGCCAGCAGAGCCGGGACAGGGGCCTATTTCTATGGCTACACCTTC; CDR3aa: CASRAGTGAYFYGYTF
d_gene: TRBD2; v_gene: TRBV9; abundance: -; j_gene: TRBJ2-1; CDR3nt: TGTGCCAGCAGCTCAAGAGGGACTAGCGGGAGTAATCGGCACAATGAGCAGTTCTTC; CDR3aa: CASSSRGTSGSNRHNEQFF
d_gene: TRBD1; v_gene: TRBV4-1; abundance: few; j_gene: TRBJ1-3; CDR3nt: TGCGCCAGCAGCCACCCCGGACAGGGGACTGGAAACACCATATATTTT; CDR3aa: CASSHPGQGTGNTIYF
d_gene: TRBD2; v_gene: TRBV6-5; abundance: -; j_gene: TRBJ2-2; CDR3nt: TGTGCCAGCAGTACTAGCGGGTCGAACACCGGGGAGCTGTTTTTT; CDR3aa: CASSTSGSNTGELFF
d_gene: -; v_gene: TRBV14; abundance: few; j_gene: TRBJ1-1; CDR3nt: TGTGCCAGCAGCCAAGACCGTCCTCCTGGGGAGAACACTGAAGCTTTCTTT; CDR3aa: CASSQDRPPGENTEAFF
d_gene: -; v_gene: TRBV3-1; abundance: -; j_gene: TRBJ2-1; CDR3nt: TGTGCCAGCAGCCAAGAAGGAGGCCGTGAGCAGTTCTTC; CDR3aa: CASSQEGGREQFF
d_gene: -; v_gene: TRBV7-9; abundance: -; j_gene: TRBJ2-2; CDR3nt: TGTGCCAGCAGCTTAGAGGGACTCCGGGGGTCCAGCGGGGAGCTGTTTTTT; CDR3aa: CASSLEGLRGSSGELFF
d_gene: -; v_gene: TRBV18; abundance: -; j_gene: TRBJ1-1; CDR3nt: TGTGCCAGCTCACCAAACTTATCTGAAGCTTTCTTT; CDR3aa: CASSPNLSEAFF
d_gene: -; v_gene: TRBV20-1; abundance: -; j_gene: TRBJ1-5; CDR3nt: TGCAGTGCATCGACATGGGGCTCGGGGCCCCAGCATTTT; CDR3aa: CSASTWGSGPQHF
d_gene: TRBD1; v_gene: TRBV20-1; abundance: few; j_gene: TRBJ2-7; CDR3nt: TGCAGTGCTCGGGACAGTCCCTACGAGCAGTACTTC; CDR3aa: CSARDSPYEQYF
d_gene: -; v_gene: TRBV6-1; abundance: -; j_gene: TRBJ1-1; CDR3nt: TGTGCCAGCAGTGAGGCGAGGGACACTGAAGCTTTCTTT; CDR3aa: CASSEARDTEAFF
d_gene: -; v_gene: TRBV11-2; abundance: few; j_gene: TRBJ2-1; CDR3nt: TGTGCCAGCAGCTTAGTAGTGTTTTCTAGCTCCTACAATGAGCAGTTCTTC; CDR3aa: CASSLVVFSSSYNEQFF
d_gene: TRBD2; v_gene: TRBV3-1; abundance: -; j_gene: TRBJ2-1; CDR3nt: TGTGCCAGCAGCCCCCCCAGGAGCGGGAGCTTGAATGAGCAGTTCTTC; CDR3aa: CASSPPRSGSLNEQFF
d_gene: -; v_gene: TRBV5-6; abundance: -; j_gene: TRBJ2-1; CDR3nt: TGTGCCAGCAGCTTGGGGACAACCCGGGACGGCAATGAGCAGTTCTTC; CDR3aa: CASSLGTTRDGNEQFF
d_gene: TRBD2; v_gene: TRBV15; abundance: -; j_gene: TRBJ2-1; CDR3nt: TGTGCCACCAGCAGAGATTCCCCTCTAGCGGGAGCAGAGCAGTTCTTC; CDR3aa: CATSRDSPLAGAEQFF
d_gene: -; v_gene: TRBV7-8; abundance: few; j_gene: TRBJ2-5; CDR3nt: TGTGCCAGCAACCTGGGCAGGGCAAAAGAGACCCAGTACTTC; CDR3aa: CASNLGRAKETQYF
d_gene: TRBD2; v_gene: TRBV12-3/TRBV12-4; abundance: -; j_gene: TRBJ2-3; CDR3nt: TGTGCCAGCAGCCGGCGGGTAGCGGGAAGCACAGATACGCAGTATTTT; CDR3aa: CASSRRVAGSTDTQYF
d_gene: TRBD2; v_gene: TRBV7-2; abundance: -; j_gene: TRBJ2-5; CDR3nt: TGTGCCAGCAGCTTAGAACTAGCGGGAAAGACCCAGTACTTC; CDR3aa: CASSLELAGKTQYF
d_gene: TRBD2; v_gene: TRBV5-1; abundance: -; j_gene: TRBJ2-3; CDR3nt: TGCGCCAGCAGCTCCTGGACTAGCGGGACCGGTACAGATACGCAGTATTTT; CDR3aa: CASSSWTSGTGTDTQYF
d_gene: TRBD2; v_gene: TRBV27; abundance: -; j_gene: TRBJ2-1; CDR3nt: TGTGCCAGCAGTTCCTTAGCGGGAGATAGTGAGCAGTTCTTC; CDR3aa: CASSSLAGDSEQFF
d_gene: TRBD1; v_gene: TRBV24-1; abundance: few; j_gene: TRBJ2-7; CDR3nt: TGTGCCACCAGTGATCCCCAAAGGGGGCGCAGGTACTTC; CDR3aa: CATSDPQRGRRYF
d_gene: TRBD2; v_gene: TRBV10-3; abundance: few; j_gene: TRBJ2-1; CDR3nt: TGTGCCACTAGACTAGCGGGAGCAGGTGAGCAGTTCTTC; CDR3aa: CATRLAGAGEQFF
d_gene: -; v_gene: TRBV7-8; abundance: -; j_gene: TRBJ2-1; CDR3nt: TGTGCCAGCAGCTTACCTACGGAGGGGACCATTAACAATGAGCAGTTCTTC; CDR3aa: CASSLPTEGTINNEQFF
d_gene: -; v_gene: TRBV20-1; abundance: -; j_gene: TRBJ1-1; CDR3nt: TGCAGTGCTAGAGTTGGGACCCTGAACACTGAAGCTTTCTTT; CDR3aa: CSARVGTLNTEAFF
d_gene: TRBD2; v_gene: TRBV27; abundance: -; j_gene: TRBJ2-3; CDR3nt: TGTGCCAGCAGTTTAAGGACTAGCGGGAGGGCCCCGTATTTT; CDR3aa: CASSLRTSGRAPYF
d_gene: -; v_gene: TRBV18; abundance: -; j_gene: TRBJ1-1; CDR3nt: TGTGCCAGCTCACCTACGGGGGCACTCACTGAAGCTTTCTTT; CDR3aa: CASSPTGALTEAFF
d_gene: -; v_gene: TRBV10-3; abundance: few; j_gene: TRBJ2-1; CDR3nt: TGTGCCATCAGTGAGTCGACGTGGAGGGGGGAGCAGTTCTTC; CDR3aa: CAISESTWRGEQFF
d_gene: -; v_gene: TRBV5-1; abundance: many; j_gene: TRBJ1-3; CDR3nt: TGCGCCAGCAGCCCGGGTGACTCTGGAAACACCATATATTTT; CDR3aa: CASSPGDSGNTIYF
d_gene: -; v_gene: TRBV5-1; abundance: many; j_gene: TRBJ1-1; CDR3nt: TGCGCCAGCAGCTTGGACATGAACACTGAAGCTTTCTTT; CDR3aa: CASSLDMNTEAFF
d_gene: TRBD1; v_gene: TRBV15; abundance: few; j_gene: TRBJ2-5; CDR3nt: TGTGCCACTTGGACAGGAAGTTCCCAAGAGACCCAGTACTTC; CDR3aa: CATWTGSSQETQYF
d_gene: -; v_gene: TRBV20-1; abundance: -; j_gene: TRBJ2-3; CDR3nt: TGCAGTGCTATCTGGCGGACAGATACGCAGTATTTT; CDR3aa: CSAIWRTDTQYF